The T cell receptor beta chain under discussion was sequenced for a study of blood T cell repertoires in COVID-19 (dated by TCRdb to about 2020). Describing the broader study: Collaborator samples came from the United States, Italy and Spain and covered acute and convalescent phases of COVID-19. The prospective study material was composed of cDNA or gDNA derived from T cells, B-cell-depleted T cells, or PBMCs. Subjects who had been exposed to COVID-19, were actively infected with it, or had recovered from it provided the deeply sampled blood TCRbeta repertoires that made up the dataset. The repertoires were released in a freely available public database meant as a resource for research on the immune response to SARS-CoV-2. Samples were obtained from the ongoing ImmuneRACE study (first 160 participants) and from 950 to 1,500 subjects provided by 6 global collaborators. A de-identified subject ID, COVID-19 status, age in years and sex were almost always included in the sample metadata. Where HLA class I and class II types were available, the types were taken from metadata supplied by the sample provider, not from assay-based typing.

Each collaborating institution followed its own protocols to collect whole blood in K2EDTA tubes. For TCRbeta analysis, collaborator samples were shipped as frozen whole blood, as isolated PBMCs, or as DNA extracted from either sample type. Its CDR3 holds 13 amino acids, cysteine through phenylalanine. The retained sequence is limited to the CDR3, 39 bases, with the frame set at the first base. V was cut back by 7 bases and J by 0 bases, leaving a gap of 7 bases between them. CDR1 and CDR2 were assigned from the germline V gene as SGHVS and FQNEAQ. Study-wide findings and limitations: How much clinical and demographic metadata was included differed by source and by participant, and the metadata was provided uncurated.

The immunoSEQ Assay, a bias-controlled multiplex PCR, was used to amplify TCRbeta CDR3 regions from genomic DNA. Per the original workflow: The number of nucleated cells in each sample was estimated by amplification of reference gene primers within the assay. To quantify the absolute abundance of each unique TCRbeta CDR3 rearrangement, sequence reads were collapsed and filtered. For each sample, productive Simpson clonality was calculated by taking the square root of Simpson's diversity index across productive rearrangements. Held by TCRdb, this immuneACCESS table contains in-frame sequences only and omits some clones. Under half of the omission traces to an unresolved V gene where checked; the cause of the rest is unknown. V, J and clone size were drawn from that table, and D and trimming were deduced from the DNA. The sample profile shows around 150,000 clones; approximately 87% of them were found once. The ten largest account for 2% to 2.5% of the sample.

Concerning this clone: This receptor's antigen is unknown. There are no base qualities to consult, and no much larger clone falls within one base.

The sequence came from a middle-aged man with active COVID-19. Sequenced: peripheral blood. In this chain, TRBV7-8 is recombined with TRBJ1-5; the D gene lacks a confident call. The sequence in DNA is TGTGCCAGCACACGAGATAGCAATCAGCCCCAGCATTTT. The resulting protein is CASTRDSNQPQHF. Beyond the CDR3, the reference TRBV7-8 and TRBJ1-5 genes provide the residues; the full variable domain reads: GAGVSQSPRYKVAKRGQDVALRCDPISGHVSLFWYQQALGQGPEFLTYFQNEAQLDKSGLPSDRFFAERPEGSVSTLKIQRTQQEDSAVYLCASTRDSNQPQHFGDGTRLSIL.